This TCR beta chain stems from a study of T cell responses to AZD1222 COVID-19 vaccine. Study-level results: There were mostly white British donors and more females than males, and clonal diversity was possibly underestimated.

This clone was seen only once. Its antigen is currently unknown. The CDR3 has 16 amino acids. V lost 2 bases, J lost 3 bases, and 14 bases lay in between. Germline V gene lookup returns CDR1 SGHRS and CDR2 YFSETQ. Data came from immunoSEQ multiplex PCR; TCRdb stores just in-frame clones and leaves some out. The repertoire consists of approximately 100,000 clones, with about 87% occurring once and the leading ten covering about 20%. J is TRBJ2-2 and V is TRBV5-1; possibly TRBD1 for D (8 bases). This sequence originates from an adult in good health. Source: peripheral blood, taken on day 0 of AZD1222 vaccination. CDR3 amino acids: CASSLRTGRDTGELFF. The CDR3 DNA reads TGCGCCAGCAGCTTACGGACAGGGAGGGACACCGGGGAGCTGTTTTTT.